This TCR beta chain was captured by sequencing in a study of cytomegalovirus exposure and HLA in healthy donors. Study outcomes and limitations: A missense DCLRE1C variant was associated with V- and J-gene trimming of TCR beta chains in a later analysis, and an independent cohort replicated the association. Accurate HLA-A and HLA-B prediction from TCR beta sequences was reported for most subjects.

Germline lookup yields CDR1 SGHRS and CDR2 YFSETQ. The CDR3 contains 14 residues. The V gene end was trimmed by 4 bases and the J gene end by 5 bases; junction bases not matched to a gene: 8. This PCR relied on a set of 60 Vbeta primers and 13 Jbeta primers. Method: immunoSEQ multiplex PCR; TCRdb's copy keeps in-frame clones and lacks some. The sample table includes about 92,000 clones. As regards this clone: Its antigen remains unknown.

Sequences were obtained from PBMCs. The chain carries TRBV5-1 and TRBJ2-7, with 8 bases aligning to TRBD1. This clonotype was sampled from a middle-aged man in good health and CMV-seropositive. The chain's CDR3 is CASSPRTGNHEQYF. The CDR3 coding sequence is TGCGCCAGCAGCCCCCGGACAGGGAACCACGAGCAGTACTTC.